Following are 29 T cell receptor beta chains from one sample sequenced in a study of neurological immune-mediated disorders. TCRdb fed the 5' RACE reads into MiXCR, producing one record per CDR3 protein. The repertoire holds tens of thousands of distinct CDR3 sequences, with about 14% as singletons. What was sequenced was CD4+ T cells from blood. The receptor source for this set is a woman aged 55-70 years with HTLV-1-associated myelopathy (HAM/TSP).

Ten or more counts support this clonotype. The genes are TRBV5-1 and TRBJ2-3, with 7 bases fitting TRBD2. V dropped 6 bases and J dropped 4; count of bases not matched to a gene: 11. The length of the CDR3 is 15 residues. Per germline, CDR1 SGHRS and CDR2 YFSETQ. DNA of the CDR3: TGCGCCAGCAACAAAGAAGCGGGGTGGGCAGATACGCAGTATTTT. Translation gives CASNKEAGWADTQYF.

This clonotype was observed many times. CDR3 residues: CSARKAGTNQETQYF. The CDR3 nucleotides are TGCAGTGCTAGGAAAGCCGGGACAAATCAAGAGACCCAGTACTTC. The rearrangement links TRBV20-1 to TRBJ2-5; TRBD1 might be the D (6 bases). The CDR3 spans 15 residues. Germline CDR1 is DFQATT and CDR2 is SNEGSKA (reference sequence). Trimming left V 3 bases short and J 2 bases short, with 16 bases between.

This clonotype was observed at least ten times. The chain is built from TRBV3-1 and TRBJ1-2, with D uncertain. The germline gives CDR1 LGHDT, CDR2 YNNKEL (reference sequence). This CDR3 is built from 14 residues. V lost 1 base and J 7 bases, leaving 13 bases between the germline ends. The CDR3 DNA follows: TGTGCCAGCAGCCAAGGGTTCCGGTCCGGTGGCTACACCTTC. This gives the protein CASSQGFRSGGYTF. Together with reference TRBV3-1 and TRBJ1-2, the CDR3 gives the full variable domain: DTAVSQTPKYLVTQMGNDKSIKCEQNLGHDTMYWYKQDSKKFLKIMFSYNNKELIINETVPNRFSPKSPDKAHLNLHINSLELGDSAVYFCASSQGFRSGGYTFGSGTRLTVV.

This clonotype was observed many times. The J gene is TRBJ1-2, the V gene TRBV6-5; the D is unclear. V gave up 2 bases and J gave up 3 bases, with 13 bases separating them. Germline V gene data show CDR1 as MNHEY and CDR2 as SVGAGI. This CDR3 has 15 amino acids. This chain's CDR3 is CASSYRRVGDYGYTF. DNA for the CDR3: TGTGCCAGCAGTTACCGACGGGTGGGTGACTATGGCTACACCTTC.

At least ten counts were recorded for this clonotype. The gene calls are TRBV7-9 and TRBJ2-1, with 9 bases fitting TRBD1. With V trimmed by 6 bases and J by 0 bases, 3 bases remained unmatched. Germline-derived CDR1 and CDR2 are SEHNR and FQNEAQ (reference sequence). The CDR3 extends over 15 amino acids. CDR3 loop: CASRTTGGSYNEQFF. CDR3 nucleotide sequence: TGTGCCAGCAGGACGACAGGGGGCTCCTACAATGAGCAGTTCTTC.

This clonotype was seen repeatedly, ten times or more. The chain recombines TRBV2 with TRBJ2-1; D is ambiguous. Germline-derived CDR1 and CDR2 are SNHLY and FYNNEI. There are 13 residues in the CDR3. V was clipped by 6 bases and J by 2 bases, with 8 bases between them. CDR3 sequence (DNA): TGTGCCAGCAGCCCAGGCCCCTACAATGAGCAGTTCTTC. Translating gives CASSPGPYNEQFF. Full variable domain (outside the CDR3, taken from reference TRBV2 and TRBJ2-1): EPEVTQTPSHQVTQMGQEVILRCVPISNHLYFYWYRQILGQKVEFLVSFYNNEISEKSEIFDDQFSVERPDGSNFTLKIRSTKLEDSAMYFCASSPGPYNEQFFGPGTRLTVL.

There are many counts of this clonotype. This chain links TRBV27 with TRBJ1-6; weak D call: TRBD1 (6 bases). Germline assignment: CDR1 MNHEY and CDR2 SMNVEV (reference sequence). Trimming removed 8 bases from V and 7 bases from J, with 18 bases in between. The CDR3 has 15 residues. DNA for the CDR3: TGTGCCAGCGCCTACGCCGGGGGGCTAAATTCACCCCTCCACTTT. Translated: CASAYAGGLNSPLHF.

This clonotype was counted many times. The V and J genes are TRBV7-2 and TRBJ1-2; D is unclear. Deletions cut 5 bases from V and 4 bases from J, with 23 bases between. CDR1 and CDR2 (germline): SGHTA, FQGNSA. The CDR3 has 17 amino acids. As DNA, the CDR3 is TGTGCCAGCAGCCCATTGAGCTCCTTCATGCCTAGCTATGGCTACACCTTC. Amino acid sequence: CASSPLSSFMPSYGYTF.

This clonotype has a count of ten or more. J is TRBJ1-3 and V is TRBV5-1, with D unresolved. The CDR3 covers 16 residues. Germline V gene data show CDR1 as SGHRS and CDR2 as YFSETQ. V lost 1 base and J 0 bases, leaving 11 bases between the germline ends. The DNA for the CDR3 is TGCGCCAGCAGCTTGCGAGAGGCGCTCTCTGGAAACACCATATATTTT. Amino acids: CASSLREALSGNTIYF.

In its sample, this clonotype was seen many times. The rearrangement uses TRBV5-4 and TRBJ2-7, with TRBD2 matching over 12 bases. J was trimmed by 1 base and V by 4 bases; bases with no gene match: 3. There are 15 residues in the CDR3. From germline, CDR1 is SGHNT and CDR2 YYREEE (reference sequence). The CDR3, as DNA: TGTGCCAGCAGCAAGGGACTAGCGGGTTCCTACGAGCAGTACTTC. This translates into CASSKGLAGSYEQYF.

This clonotype was seen at least ten times. The chain links TRBV19 to TRBJ2-6; no firm D call. CDR3 size: 16 residues. V was clipped by 3 bases and J by 0 bases, with 9 bases between them. CDR1 is LNHDA, CDR2 SQIVND, per germline (reference sequence). The CDR3 sequence: CASSIGGGSGANVLTF. CDR3 sequence (DNA): TGTGCCAGTAGTATCGGTGGTGGCTCTGGGGCCAACGTCCTGACTTTC.

Many counts were recorded for this clonotype. V and J are TRBV6-6 and TRBJ2-7, with unresolved D. The CDR3 runs 13 residues. Germline CDR1 is MNHNY and CDR2 is SVGAGI (reference sequence). V was pared by 7 bases and J by 1 base, with 11 bases between. The CDR3 spells CASTTPGSYEQYF. The CDR3 DNA is TGTGCCAGCACCACCCCGGGTTCCTACGAGCAGTACTTC.

This clonotype was counted once. This chain links TRBV10-3 with TRBJ1-3; D is unclear. Trimming took 1 base from V and 0 from J, leaving 4 bases between them. Germline CDR1 ENHRY, CDR2 SYGVKD. The CDR3 covers 14 residues. The CDR3 region has the DNA TGTGCCATCAGTGAGTACTCCTCTGGAAACACCATATATTTT. Its protein is CAISEYSSGNTIYF.

The J gene is TRBJ2-5, the V gene TRBV21-1; the listed D gene, TRBD1, was not tested against the DNA. TRBV21-1 is designated a pseudogene. This CDR3 region has 14 residues. The CDR3 loop is CASSKARGEETQYF. Here the CDR3 DNA reads TGTGCCAGCAGCAAAGCCCGGGGCGAGGAGACCCAGTACTTC.

This clonotype was detected ten times or more. This chain links TRBV20-1 with TRBJ1-2; 7 bases match TRBD1. Germline V gene data show CDR1 as DFQATT and CDR2 as SNEGSKA (reference sequence). The junction had 14 bases not matched to a gene; V was cut back by 4 bases and J by 0 bases. The CDR3 totals 17 residues. The CDR3 loop is CSANRIAPGQTNYGYTF. The CDR3 DNA reads as TGCAGTGCTAACAGAATTGCACCGGGACAGACTAACTATGGCTACACCTTC.

This clonotype was seen ten or more times. The chain carries TRBV6-1 and TRBJ1-2; the D is unclear. V was clipped by 0 bases and J by 3 bases, with 11 bases between them. CDR3 length equals 15 residues. The germline V gene encodes CDR1 MNHNS and CDR2 SASEGT. CDR3 residues: CASSEAGQNDYGYTF. DNA of the CDR3: TGTGCCAGCAGTGAAGCTGGCCAGAATGACTATGGCTACACCTTC.

With regard to this clonotype: No DNA is shown, since the ends of the CDR3 on it are uncertain; the CDR3 is the one TCRdb lists. The chain combines TRBV5-1 with TRBJ1-1. 22 amino acids form the CDR3, both terminal residues included. Germline V gene lookup returns CDR1 SGHRS and CDR2 YFSETQ. The CDR3 protein is CASSFYICSARDGTSKNTEAFF.

At least ten counts were recorded for this clonotype. The gene calls are TRBV20-1 and TRBJ2-1; 11 nucleotides agree with TRBD1. V dropped 3 bases and J dropped 3; count of bases not matched to a gene: 7. This CDR3 has 16 amino acids. The V gene's germline CDR1 is DFQATT and CDR2 SNEGSKA (reference sequence). CDR3 nucleotide sequence: TGCAGTGCTAGCGCCGGGACAGGGGGACTCTACAATGAGCAGTTCTTC. Its translation is CSASAGTGGLYNEQFF.

This clonotype was observed at least ten times. This chain joins TRBV5-1 and TRBJ2-4; 9 bases line up with TRBD1. The CDR3 loop spans 14 amino acids. The ends lost 1 base at V and 6 bases at J; junction bases unmatched: 2. Germline CDR1 and CDR2: SGHRS and YFSETQ. CDR3 region: CASSLTGGSNIQYF. CDR3 DNA sequence: TGCGCCAGCAGCTTGACAGGGGGCTCAAACATTCAGTACTTC.

This clonotype came up many times. The chain is built from TRBV5-1 and TRBJ2-7; D unclear. V was pared by 1 base and J by 2 bases, with 7 bases between. Germline V gene lookup returns CDR1 SGHRS and CDR2 YFSETQ. CDR3 length: 13 amino acids. Here the CDR3 reads CASSLRVTYEQYF. DNA of the CDR3: TGCGCCAGCAGCTTGAGAGTCACCTACGAGCAGTACTTC.

The sample holds many counts of this clonotype. The genes are TRBV5-1 and TRBJ2-1; TRBD1 matches at 11 bases. V dropped 3 bases and J dropped 4; count of bases not matched to a gene: 6. Looked up from germline, CDR1 is SGHRS and CDR2 is YFSETQ. The CDR3 is made up of 16 amino acids. CDR3 coding DNA: TGCGCCAGCAGCTCCGGACAGGGGGCGTTGTACAATGAGCAGTTCTTC. Translating gives CASSSGQGALYNEQFF.

The table lists this clonotype with many counts. V and J are TRBV7-3 and TRBJ2-7; a weak D match, TRBD2 (7 bases). The germline gives CDR1 SGHTA, CDR2 FQGTGA. The CDR3 spans 15 residues. Trimming removed 5 bases at V and 6 bases at J, with 20 bases between. CDR3 coding DNA: TGTGCCAGCAGCCTAGAAGGGGGGGGCCAATCCGAGCAGTACTTC. Translating it yields CASSLEGGGQSEQYF.

The table lists this clonotype with many counts. This chain joins TRBV5-1 and TRBJ2-2, with D perhaps matching TRBD2 (7 bases). The CDR3 length is 18 residues. The V end lost 0 bases, the J end lost 3 bases, and 18 bases lay between the germline ends. Germline V CDR1 and CDR2: SGHRS, YFSETQ. Here the CDR3 reads CASSLERGRDLDTGELFF. The CDR3 bases are TGCGCCAGCAGCTTGGAGAGGGGGAGGGATTTGGACACCGGGGAGCTGTTTTTT. The full variable domain, rest sourced from reference TRBV5-1 and TRBJ2-2, is KAGVTQTPRYLIKTRGQQVTLSCSPISGHRSVSWYQQTPGQGLQFLFEYFSETQRNKGNFPGRFSGRQFSNSRSEMNVSTLELGDSALYLCASSLERGRDLDTGELFFGEGSRLTVL.

This clonotype was seen at least ten times. This chain connects TRBV5-1 to TRBJ1-2; no clear D gene. Trimming shortened V by 4 bases and J by 4 bases, and 8 bases separated the two germline ends. Germline loops: CDR1 SGHRS, CDR2 YFSETQ. This CDR3 comprises 12 residues. The CDR3 region is CASSPFGYGYTF. The CDR3, as DNA: TGCGCCAGCAGCCCTTTTGGCTATGGCTACACCTTC.

This rearrangement joins TRBV3-1 to TRBJ2-7; 9 nucleotides align to TRBD1. Losses at the gene ends were 4 bases for V and 5 bases for J; bases not matched to a gene: 6. The germline V gene has CDR1 LGHDT and CDR2 YNNKEL (reference sequence). CDR3 size: 14 residues. CDR3 nucleotides: TGTGCCAGCAGCCTGACAGGGGGTCAGGACGAGCAGTACTTC. Translated, it gives CASSLTGGQDEQYF.

There are many counts of this clonotype. The chain is built from TRBV12-3 or TRBV12-4 and TRBJ2-7; D remains ambiguous. CDR3 length equals 11 residues. V lost 6 bases and J lost 2, with 5 bases in between. Here the CDR3 reads CASSRAYEQYF. For the CDR3, the DNA is TGTGCCAGCAGCCGCGCCTACGAGCAGTACTTC.

There are many counts of this clonotype. The chain couples TRBV18 to TRBJ2-3, with 8 bases matching TRBD1. CDR1 is KGHSH, CDR2 LQKENI, per germline. This CDR3 has 15 amino acids. After removal of 2 bases from V and 3 bases from J, the junction contained 4 bases not matched to a gene. The CDR3 is CASSPFRGQTDTQYF. The CDR3 DNA is TGTGCCAGCTCACCATTCAGGGGGCAGACAGATACGCAGTATTTT.

This clonotype has at least ten counts. The chain has TRBV7-9 and TRBJ1-1; D is possibly TRBD1 (5 bases). Germline lookup yields CDR1 SEHNR and CDR2 FQNEAQ (reference sequence). V gave up 2 bases and J gave up 0 bases, with 13 bases separating them. The CDR3 extends over 16 amino acids. The CDR3 DNA sequence: TGTGCCAGCAGCTTACGGGGGGGAAGCATGAACACTGAAGCTTTCTTT. Amino acids: CASSLRGGSMNTEAFF.

This clonotype was seen at least ten times. The chain links TRBV5-1 to TRBJ1-2, with TRBD1 identical over 7 bases. Germline assignment: CDR1 SGHRS and CDR2 YFSETQ. J gave up 4 bases and V 0 bases, and 6 bases lay outside the gene matches. The CDR3 runs to 15 residues. For the CDR3, the DNA is TGCGCCAGCAGCTTGGACGGGACAGCGTTCTATGGCTACACCTTC. Translated, it gives CASSLDGTAFYGYTF.